These 19 T cell receptor beta chains were all obtained from the same sample, sequenced in a study of blood T cell repertoires in COVID-19. Method: immunoSEQ multiplex PCR; TCRdb's copy keeps in-frame clones and lacks some. The sample lists some 190,000 clones, about 90% occurring once. The sequenced sample consisted of peripheral blood. These receptors were taken from a man in his late teens or twenties with active or convalescent COVID-19.

This rearrangement joins TRBV4-2 to TRBJ1-1; D gene uncertain. This CDR3 contains 14 residues. V was clipped by 3 bases and J by 3 bases, with 11 bases between them. Germline-derived CDR1 and CDR2 are LGHNA and YNFKEQ. This chain's CDR3 is CASSHAFEYTEAFF. The CDR3 DNA reads TGTGCCAGCAGCCATGCCTTCGAGTACACTGAAGCTTTCTTT.

The chain combines TRBV6-6 with TRBJ1-5; the D is unclear. CDR3 size: 14 residues. The V end was cut by 1 base, the J end by 8 bases, with 12 bases between. The germline gives CDR1 MNHNY, CDR2 SVGAGI (reference sequence). CDR3 nucleotides: TGTGCCAGCAGTTACTTGGCAAGCGGAGAGCCCCAGCATTTT. This encodes CASSYLASGEPQHF.

V is TRBV4-3 and J is TRBJ2-1, with 10 bases matching TRBD2. The V gene's germline CDR1 is LGHNA and CDR2 YSLEER. The length of the CDR3 is 16 residues. After removal of 1 base from V and 5 bases from J, the junction contained 5 bases not matched to a gene. The CDR3, as DNA: TGCGCCAGCAGCCAAGCTCTAGCGGGAGCACACAATGAGCAGTTCTTC. Protein sequence: CASSQALAGAHNEQFF.

CDR3 in DNA: TGCGCCAGCAGCCGATCTACCCAAGAGACCCAGTACTTC. As protein: CASSRSTQETQYF. J is TRBJ2-5 and V is TRBV4-1; no reliable D call. The V end lost 4 bases, the J end lost 1 base, and 7 bases lay between the germline ends. Germline V gene data show CDR1 as MGHRA and CDR2 as YSYEKL. The CDR3 is made up of 13 amino acids.

The genes are TRBV5-1 and TRBJ1-2; 10 bases align to TRBD1. The CDR3 consists of 16 residues. The ends lost 3 bases at V and 6 bases at J; junction bases unmatched: 11. Germline CDR1 reads SGHRS; CDR2 reads YFSETQ. The CDR3 spells CASSYNWTGGRNGYTF. Here the CDR3 DNA reads TGCGCCAGCAGCTATAACTGGACAGGGGGAAGGAATGGCTACACCTTC.

This clone has only one observation. This chain links TRBV7-3 with TRBJ1-2; TRBD1 aligns across 8 bases. Losses at the gene ends were 5 bases for V and 8 bases for J; bases not matched to a gene: 7. Germline V CDR1 and CDR2: SGHTA, FQGTGA. The CDR3 is 13 amino acids. This chain's CDR3 is CASSRTGREGYTF. The CDR3 region has the DNA TGTGCCAGCAGCAGGACAGGGAGGGAAGGCTACACCTTC.

The chain has TRBV4-2 and TRBJ2-1; TRBD2 aligns across 10 bases. The length of the CDR3 is 15 residues. Losses at the gene ends were 5 bases for V and 8 bases for J; bases not matched to a gene: 9. Germline CDR1 and CDR2: LGHNA and YNFKEQ. Written as DNA, the CDR3 is TGTGCCAGCAGCGCAGCCGGGACTAGCGACTATGAGCAGTTCTTC. This sequence encodes CASSAAGTSDYEQFF.

This chain connects TRBV5-1 to TRBJ2-5, with D hard to call. The CDR3 extends over 14 amino acids. The germline gives CDR1 SGHRS, CDR2 YFSETQ. Between the trimmed V and J ends, which lost 0 bases and 2 bases, there was a span of 8 bases. CDR3 in amino acids: CASSLGGTQETQYF. In DNA, the CDR3 is TGCGCCAGCAGCTTGGGAGGTACACAAGAGACCCAGTACTTC.

CDR3: CASSYGTSGSLDTQYF. The DNA of the CDR3 is TGTGCCAGCAGTTACGGGACTAGCGGGAGTCTAGATACGCAGTATTTT. The V and J genes are TRBV6-2 or TRBV6-3 and TRBJ2-3; TRBD2 aligns across 14 bases. The CDR3 runs 16 residues. Per the germline V gene, CDR1 is MNHEY and CDR2 is SVGEGT. J lost 5 bases, V lost 2 bases, and 3 bases had no gene match.

This rearrangement joins TRBV2 to TRBJ1-2; perhaps TRBD1 as D (5 bases). The CDR3 covers 15 residues. Deletions cut 2 bases from V and 5 bases from J, with 15 bases between. Germline CDR1 reads SNHLY; CDR2 reads FYNNEI. DNA of the CDR3: TGTGCCAGCAGTGAATTGGTGCAGGGTGGGTATGGCTACACCTTC. Amino acid sequence: CASSELVQGGYGYTF.

The chain uses TRBV19 and TRBJ2-1, with D possibly being TRBD2 (6 bases). Trimming cost V 3 bases and J 0 bases, with 6 bases left between them. This CDR3 spans 14 amino acids. Germline lookup yields CDR1 LNHDA and CDR2 SQIVND (reference sequence). The CDR3 nucleotides read TGTGCCAGTAGTATCGGGAGCTCCTACAATGAGCAGTTCTTC. Its protein product is CASSIGSSYNEQFF.

This chain joins TRBV12-3 or TRBV12-4 and TRBJ1-5; 7 bases map to TRBD1. The CDR3 consists of 13 residues. Trimming took 3 bases from V and 7 from J; bases not matched to a gene: 3. The CDR3 nucleotides read TGTGCCAGCAGTTTCAGACAGGGCCAGCCCCAGCATTTT. It encodes CASSFRQGQPQHF.

The V call is TRBV20-1, the J call TRBJ1-1; TRBD1 matches at 7 bases. The CDR3 loop spans 11 amino acids. V lost 6 bases, J lost 6 bases, and 4 bases stayed unmatched. The germline V gene has CDR1 DFQATT and CDR2 SNEGSKA (reference sequence). This chain's CDR3 is CSARQGAEAFF. The CDR3 nucleotides are TGCAGTGCCCGACAGGGAGCTGAAGCTTTCTTT.

This sequence joins TRBV12-5 and TRBJ1-1, with D possibly being TRBD1 (6 bases). This CDR3 comprises 15 residues. V lost 6 bases, J lost 1 base, and 15 bases lay in between. CDR1 and CDR2 from the germline V gene are LGHNT and FRNRAP. CDR3 in amino acids: CASGPERGGNTEAFF. In DNA form, the CDR3 reads TGTGCTAGTGGCCCAGAGAGGGGGGGGAACACTGAAGCTTTCTTT.

The chain is built from TRBV9 and TRBJ1-1; D might be TRBD1 (5 bases). Per the germline V gene, CDR1 is SGDLS and CDR2 is YYNGEE. CDR3 size: 17 residues. Trimming left V 4 bases short and J 0 bases short, with 19 bases between. The CDR3: CASSPRLMAGMNTEAFF. The CDR3 nucleotides read TGTGCCAGCAGCCCGCGTTTAATGGCAGGGATGAACACTGAAGCTTTCTTT.

This clone has only one observation. The V gene is TRBV7-2, the J gene TRBJ1-3; TRBD1 is a possible D gene (6 bases). Germline lookup yields CDR1 SGHTA and CDR2 FQGNSA. V lost 5 bases to trimming and J lost 4 bases, with 18 bases between them. The CDR3 contains 16 residues. The CDR3 loop is CASSPRTGTSGNTIYF. CDR3 DNA: TGTGCCAGCAGCCCGAGAACAGGGACGAGCGGAAACACCATATATTTT.

The CDR3 here is CASSASLPSFYEQFF. CDR3 bases: TGTGCCAGCAGCGCTAGTTTACCGTCGTTCTATGAGCAGTTCTTC. This chain joins TRBV9 and TRBJ2-1; D call uncertain. This CDR3 region has 15 residues. V lost 3 bases to trimming and J lost 8 bases, with 18 bases between them. Germline CDR1 and CDR2: SGDLS and YYNGEE.

The chain carries TRBV30 and TRBJ1-3, with a possible D match to TRBD1 (5 bases). The length of the CDR3 is 15 residues. The germline gives CDR1 GTSNPN, CDR2 SVGIG (reference sequence). With 2 bases removed from V and 0 bases from J, the gap between germline ends came to 11 bases. The CDR3 DNA reads as TGTGCCTGGAGTATCGGACACAACTCTGGAAACACCATATATTTT. Residues: CAWSIGHNSGNTIYF.

CDR3 amino acids: CASSETSGGINEQFF. CDR3 coding DNA: TGTGCCAGCAGTGAAACTAGCGGGGGAATTAATGAGCAGTTCTTC. The chain carries TRBV6-1 and TRBJ2-1, with 11 nucleotides matching TRBD2. The CDR3 length is 15 residues. The germline V gene encodes CDR1 MNHNS and CDR2 SASEGT. Trimming cost V 2 bases and J 7 bases; bases outside gene matches: 4.